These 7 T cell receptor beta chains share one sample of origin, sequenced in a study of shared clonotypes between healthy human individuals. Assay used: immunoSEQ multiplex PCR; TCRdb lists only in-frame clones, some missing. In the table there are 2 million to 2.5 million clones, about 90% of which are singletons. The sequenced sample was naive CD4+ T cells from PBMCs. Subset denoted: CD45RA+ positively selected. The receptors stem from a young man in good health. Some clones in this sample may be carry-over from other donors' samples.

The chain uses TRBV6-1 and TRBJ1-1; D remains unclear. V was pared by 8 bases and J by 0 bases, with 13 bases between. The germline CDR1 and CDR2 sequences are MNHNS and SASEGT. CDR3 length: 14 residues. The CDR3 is CASPALQMNTEAFF. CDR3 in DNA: TGTGCCAGCCCCGCGTTACAGATGAACACTGAAGCTTTCTTT.

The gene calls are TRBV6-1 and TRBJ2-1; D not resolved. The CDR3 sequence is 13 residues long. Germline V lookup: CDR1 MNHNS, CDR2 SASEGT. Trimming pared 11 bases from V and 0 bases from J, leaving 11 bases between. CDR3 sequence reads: CAESPSSYNEQFF. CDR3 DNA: TGTGCCGAATCTCCTAGCTCCTACAATGAGCAGTTCTTC.

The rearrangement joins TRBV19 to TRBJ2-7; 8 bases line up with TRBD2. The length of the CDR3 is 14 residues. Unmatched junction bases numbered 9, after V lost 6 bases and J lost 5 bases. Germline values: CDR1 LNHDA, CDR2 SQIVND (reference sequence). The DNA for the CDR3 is TGTGCCAGTAGCACGGGACTAGTATTCCACGAGCAGTACTTC. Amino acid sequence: CASSTGLVFHEQYF.

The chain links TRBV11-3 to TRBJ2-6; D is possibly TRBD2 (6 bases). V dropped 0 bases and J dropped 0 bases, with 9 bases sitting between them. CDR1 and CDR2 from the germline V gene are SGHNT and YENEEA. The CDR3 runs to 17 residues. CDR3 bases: TGTGCCAGCAGCTTAGACGGGGGAATCTCTGGGGCCAACGTCCTGACTTTC. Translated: CASSLDGGISGANVLTF.

The CDR3 here is CASSLRSANEKLFF. CDR3 nucleotide sequence: TGTGCCAGCAGCTTAAGGTCGGCTAATGAAAAACTGTTTTTT. The chain uses TRBV7-2 and TRBJ1-4; no definite D call. CDR1 is SGHTA, CDR2 FQGNSA, per germline. The CDR3 runs 14 residues. V was pared by 2 bases and J by 3 bases, with 7 bases between.

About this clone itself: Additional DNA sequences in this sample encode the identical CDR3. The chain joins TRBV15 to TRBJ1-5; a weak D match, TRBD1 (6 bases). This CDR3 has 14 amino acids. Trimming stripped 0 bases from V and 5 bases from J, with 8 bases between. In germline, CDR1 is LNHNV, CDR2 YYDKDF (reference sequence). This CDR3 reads CATSRDPGDQPQHF. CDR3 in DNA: TGTGCCACCAGCAGAGATCCAGGGGATCAGCCCCAGCATTTT.

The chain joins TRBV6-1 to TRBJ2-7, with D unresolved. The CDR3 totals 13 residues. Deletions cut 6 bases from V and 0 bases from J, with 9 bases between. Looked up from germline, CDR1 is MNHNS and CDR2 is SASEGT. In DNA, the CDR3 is TGTGCCAGCAGCCAACTACCCTCCTACGAGCAGTACTTC. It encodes CASSQLPSYEQYF.